Presented here are 10 T cell receptor beta chains from one specimen sequenced in a study of cytomegalovirus exposure and HLA in healthy donors. PCR primers comprised 60 Vbeta and 13 Jbeta primers. Repertoires were generated with immunoSEQ multiplex PCR, while TCRdb's copy carries only in-frame clones and drops some. The repertoire holds over 150,000 clones, with roughly 82% as singletons. The sequencing sample was made of PBMCs. The origin of the receptors is a woman in her forties or fifties in good health and CMV-seropositive.

In this sample, this clone turned up once. The V and J genes are TRBV27 and TRBJ1-2, with D unresolved. The CDR3 runs to 15 residues. Germline V gives CDR1 MNHEY, CDR2 SMNVEV (reference sequence). V lost 8 bases, J lost 3 bases, and 19 bases lay in between. The CDR3 DNA sequence: TGTGCCAGCGGGTCCGACGTCTCGCGGGACTATGGCTACACCTTC. Protein sequence: CASGSDVSRDYGYTF.

The V and J genes are TRBV9 and TRBJ1-3; D may be TRBD1 (5 bases). The V gene's germline CDR1 is SGDLS and CDR2 YYNGEE. CDR3 length: 15 residues. Trimming cost V 0 bases and J 0 bases, with 7 bases left between them. The DNA of the CDR3 is TGTGCCAGCAGCGTAGACAGGACCTCTGGAAACACCATATATTTT. Protein: CASSVDRTSGNTIYF.

This chain joins TRBV6-1 and TRBJ2-1; possible D gene TRBD2, 6 bases. V lost 2 bases, J lost 4 bases, and 12 bases lay in between. CDR3 length: 15 residues. Germline CDR1 MNHNS, CDR2 SASEGT. CDR3 sequence: CASSEWSGVYNEQFF. The DNA of the CDR3 is TGTGCCAGCAGTGAATGGTCGGGGGTATACAATGAGCAGTTCTTC.

This clone has more than one count but fewer than ten. This chain's CDR3 is CAIQAATNEKLFF. The CDR3 region has the DNA TGTGCCATCCAAGCTGCAACTAATGAAAAACTGTTTTTT. The chain joins TRBV10-3 to TRBJ1-4, with D unclear. V was trimmed by 8 bases and J by 0 bases, leaving 7 bases between them. Germline CDR1 ENHRY, CDR2 SYGVKD. This CDR3 has 13 residues.

The chain carries TRBV23-1 and TRBJ1-5, with a tentative D call TRBD1 (5 bases). TRBV23-1 is placed among ORFs of uncertain function. This CDR3 is 15 amino acids long. The V gene lost 0 bases and the J gene lost 3 bases, with 9 bases spanning the gap. The CDR3 coding sequence is TGCGCCAGCAGTCAATCGTCAGGGCACAATCAGCCCCAGCATTTT. Encoded protein: CASSQSSGHNQPQHF.

The J gene is TRBJ1-1, the V gene TRBV7-9, with D maybe TRBD1 (5 bases). In germline, CDR1 is SEHNR, CDR2 FQNEAQ (reference sequence). The CDR3 contains 15 residues. Trimming stripped 2 bases from V and 3 bases from J, with 13 bases between. The CDR3 DNA follows: TGTGCCAGCAGCTTATCCAGGGCGGGGGACACTGAAGCTTTCTTT. Protein: CASSLSRAGDTEAFF.

The rearrangement links TRBV5-1 to TRBJ2-5; 9 nucleotides match TRBD1. CDR1 is SGHRS, CDR2 YFSETQ, per germline. With 0 bases clipped from V and 3 bases from J, the junction kept 0 bases outside the gene matches. The CDR3 totals 14 residues. This chain's CDR3 is CASSLGDREETQYF. The CDR3 bases are TGCGCCAGCAGCTTGGGGGACAGGGAAGAGACCCAGTACTTC.

A single count supports this clone. The chain combines TRBV19 with TRBJ2-1, with TRBD1 matching 8 bases. Germline CDR1 reads LNHDA; CDR2 reads SQIVND (reference sequence). The CDR3 spans 15 residues. V shed 3 bases and J 9 bases; nucleotides not matched to a gene: 10. The CDR3, as DNA: TGTGCCAGTAGTATCGTTCAGGGGGCGATTGCTGAGCAGTTCTTC. Translating it yields CASSIVQGAIAEQFF. The full variable domain, its missing parts supplied by reference TRBV19 and TRBJ2-1, is DGGITQSPKYLFRKEGQNVTLSCEQNLNHDAMYWYRQDPGQGLRLIYYSQIVNDFQKGDIAEGYSVSREKKESFPLTVTSAQKNPTAFYLCASSIVQGAIAEQFFGPGTRLTVL.

This clone was counted between two and nine times. In the same sample, other DNA sequences code for this CDR3. V gene TRBV27 combines with J gene TRBJ1-1; TRBD1 matches 8 bases. After removal of 5 bases from V and 7 bases from J, the junction contained 6 bases not matched to a gene. CDR3 size: 13 residues. CDR1 is MNHEY, CDR2 SMNVEV, per germline (reference sequence). CDR3 sequence reads: CASSPGTGREAFF. DNA of the CDR3: TGTGCCAGCAGTCCAGGGACAGGACGTGAAGCTTTCTTT.

The chain has TRBV10-3 and TRBJ2-6, with a possible D match to TRBD1 (6 bases). Per germline, CDR1 ENHRY and CDR2 SYGVKD. Trimming shortened V by 4 bases and J by 2 bases, and 9 bases separated the two germline ends. The CDR3 length is 15 residues. For the CDR3, the DNA is TGTGCCATCAGTGCAGGGGAAACTGGGGCCAACGTCCTGACTTTC. It yields the protein CAISAGETGANVLTF.